The present T cell receptor beta chain was sequenced within a study of cytomegalovirus exposure and HLA in healthy donors. Germline CDR1 and CDR2: SGHNT and YYREEE (reference sequence). V lost 4 bases, J lost 5 bases, and 2 bases stayed unmatched. The CDR3 consists of 13 residues. This clone ranks as medium-sized (0.01 to 0.1%). The primer mix had 60 Vbeta and 13 Jbeta primers. Method: immunoSEQ multiplex PCR; TCRdb's copy keeps in-frame clones and lacks some. The sample contains tens of thousands of clones, about a tenth of which appear only once. Sample: PBMCs. The chain links TRBV5-4 to TRBJ1-4; TRBD1 aligns across 7 bases. The sequence came from a man aged 55 to 70 in good health and CMV-seropositive. The CDR3 sequence is CASSLTGNEKLFF. Here the CDR3 DNA reads TGTGCCAGCAGCCTGACAGGGAATGAAAAACTGTTTTTT. The entire variable domain, with the rest obtained from reference TRBV5-4 and TRBJ1-4, is as follows: ETGVTQSPTHLIKTRGQQVTLRCSSQSGHNTVSWYQQALGQGPQFIFQYYREEENGRGNFPPRFSGLQFPNYSSELNVNALELDDSALYLCASSLTGNEKLFFGSGTQLSVL.